Sequencing of this TCR beta chain was carried out in a study of T cells in Graves' hyperthyroidism and ophthalmopathy (dated by TCRdb to about 2019). Concerning the study at large: Peripheral blood was sampled at the time of initial diagnosis, prior to any treatment. TCR Vbeta CDR3 sequencing of 120 to 150 peripheral blood samples (around 45 ophthalmopathy, about 80 hyperthyroidism and approximately 17 progressor patients) is reported in the paper. In about 6 Graves' hyperthyroidism patients, the study also compared T-cell repertoires from thyroid tissue with T-cell repertoires from blood. After blood sampling, hyperthyroidism patients were treated with methimazole at a starting dose of 30 mg daily, and ophthalmopathy patients were treated with high-dose intravenous methylprednisolone. For training and testing, the roughly 100 patients in the discovery cohort were randomly divided in a 7:3 ratio. To identify TCR V-J signatures that set the groups apart, the researchers used a discovery cohort of more than 95 patients, made up of approximately 43 with Graves' ophthalmopathy and about 55 with stable Graves' hyperthyroidism. Prospective prediction of ophthalmopathy was tested in an independent validation cohort consisting of fewer than 20 hyperthyroidism patients and more than 15 patients who later progressed to ophthalmopathy.

This clonotype was found many times. The specificity of this receptor is unknown. It has no much larger one-base neighbor in the sample; base qualities were not kept. The study at large found these results: Sample size was not statistically predetermined, and blinding of investigators to group allocation was not performed. Most expanded thyroid clonotypes (frequency above 0.001) were also detected in blood, suggesting blood repertoires may reflect thyroid immune responses. During validation, the model predicted progression to ophthalmopathy a median of about 5.9 months ahead of onset, with more than 60% sensitivity and 72.22% specificity. In cross-validation, a model built on a 13 V-J signature told ophthalmopathy apart from stable hyperthyroidism with 87.88% sensitivity and around 83% specificity, and in testing the same model reached 80%/75%.

From cysteine to phenylalanine, the CDR3 is 15 amino acids long. Of all the DNA, just the CDR3 is kept, 45 bases in frame from base 1. Here V drops 0 bases and J drops 9 bases, and the junction holds 8 bases not matched to any gene. The TCR beta CDR3 regions were amplified from RNA transcripts. For the first round of RT-PCR on the TCR CDR3, the HTBI primer set was used together with the Qiagen OneStep RT-PCR kit. Libraries were constructed in a second round of multiplex PCR, after which size selection and purification were carried out. Sequencing of the libraries was done on an Illumina HiSeq2000 using paired-end 100 bp reads. For the original study's pipeline: SOAPnuke was used to process the raw data, with reads discarded if the reads contained adapters or uncalled bases, had a mean Phred below 15, or lacked an exact constant-primer or identifier match. High-quality paired reads were merged with COPE v1.2.5, and unique nucleotide sequences were defined as clonotypes. Clonotypes were aligned to IMGT TRBV, TRBD and TRBJ reference segments using MiTCR v1.1. The analysis included only V-J combinations with a frequency above 0.0001, which together covered 99% to 99.2% of the repertoires. A TCS score was defined as the ratio of F50 (clonal expansion) to E x V (chaos), with BLOSUM62-based TCRdist applied between CDR3 peptides within each V-J. Welch's t-statistics and random forest reduced just over 500 V-J features to roughly 13, which were used in a naive Bayes classifier (R e1071). The public reads were reprocessed in TCRdb via fastp at Q25 and MiXCR, keeping in-frame beta chains. Rows are combined by CDR3 protein, so each entry shows the most common genes and DNA. None of the V and J calls come from the authors' own analysis; TCRdb made them. The sample table holds 400,000 to 600,000 distinct CDR3 sequences, of which under 25% were seen once. Jointly, the top ten make up roughly 29% of the sample.

Graves' hyperthyroidism was defined as stable when no progression to ophthalmopathy occurred over 18 months of follow-up. The hyperthyroidism patients were between 18 and 65 years old and newly diagnosed, with a disease duration of less than 2 months. Exclusion was applied to patients with uncontrolled infections, other autoimmune diseases, pregnancy or lactation. Diagnoses were based on clinical symptoms, serum thyroxine and TRAb, thyroid ultrasound and orbital computed tomography. PBMCs were separated from under 11 ml of fresh peripheral blood using Ficoll-Paque density gradient centrifugation. Trizol reagent was used to extract total RNA, and RNA quality was then checked on an Agilent 2100 Bioanalyzer.

This receptor was taken from a man aged 18-30 years with Graves' hyperthyroidism. The sequencing input was blood. The chain is made from TRBV12-3 or TRBV12-4 and TRBJ1-5; TRBD1 fits 7 bases in the junction. The DNA reads as follows: TGTGCCAGCAGTTTAGCGCGCTCAGGGGGGCGGCCCCAGCATTTT. It codes for CASSLARSGGRPQHF.